These 9 T cell receptor beta chains were all obtained from the same sample, sequenced in a study of glioma-infiltrating T cells. The iRepertoire nested amplicon-rescue multiplex PCR amplified TCR alpha and beta CDR3s from RNA. TCRdb processed the multiplex PCR reads anew with MiXCR; each CDR3 protein has one entry. Among tens of thousands of distinct CDR3 sequences listed, about 40% were seen once. Sequenced sample: glioma tissue, nonneoplastic brain tissue, or PBMCs (not recorded which). These TCRs come from a human donor with low-grade glioma or glioblastoma, undergoing nonglioma brain surgery, or in good health (not recorded which).

Regarding this clonotype: One base away lies a much larger clone, so this may be a sequencing read error. The chain recombines TRBV18 with TRBJ2-7; 7 positions match TRBD1. Trimming cost V 4 bases and J 2 bases; bases outside gene matches: 5. There are 14 residues in the CDR3. Germline V gene data show CDR1 as KGHSH and CDR2 as LQKENI. This chain's CDR3 is CASSHLQGTYEQYF. The CDR3 DNA is TGTGCCAGCTCACATTTACAGGGGACCTACGAGCAGTACTTC.

The sample holds many counts of this clonotype. The CDR3 loop reads CASSQTGGKGEAFF. The CDR3 DNA is TGTGCCAGCAGCCAAACAGGGGGGAAGGGTGAAGCTTTCTTT. The chain couples TRBV3-1 to TRBJ1-1, with 8 positions matching TRBD1. Germline V gene data show CDR1 as LGHDT and CDR2 as YNNKEL (reference sequence). Germline trimming cut 2 bases from V and 7 bases from J; bases unmatched to any gene: 6. The CDR3 runs to 14 residues.

With respect to this clonotype: A much larger clone differs from this one at a single base, so this may be a read error. V and J are TRBV12-5 and TRBJ2-1; possibly TRBD1 for D (5 bases). CDR1 and CDR2 from the germline V gene are LGHNT and FRNRAP. CDR3 length: 15 amino acids. CDR3 protein: CASGSTLTWGNEKFF. CDR3 in DNA: TGTGCTAGTGGTTCTACACTAACTTGGGGCAATGAGAAGTTCTTC. Variable domain in full (rest from reference TRBV12-5 and TRBJ2-1): DARVTQTPRHKVTEMGQEVTMRCQPILGHNTVFWYRQTMMQGLELLAYFRNRAPLDDSGMPKDRFSAEMPDATLATLKIQPSEPRDSAVYFCASGSTLTWGNEKFFGPGTRLTVL.

This clonotype was picked up many times. For the CDR3, the DNA is TGTGCCAGCAGTGAATCCGCCCGGTCGAATGAGCAGTTCTTC. Protein product: CASSESARSNEQFF. The chain couples TRBV2 to TRBJ2-1; D call uncertain. CDR3 length: 14 residues. V was cut by 2 bases and J by 7 bases, with 12 bases left in between. CDR1 SNHLY and CDR2 FYNNEI come from the germline V gene.

This clonotype is a singleton in its sample. A junction end diverges from the germline sequence, so it may reflect a read error. The V call is TRBV13, the J call TRBJ2-5, with D perhaps TRBD2 (5 bases). CDR1 is PRHDT, CDR2 FYEKMQ, per germline (reference sequence). CDR3 length equals 14 residues. The CDR3 is CANSIGASPETQYF. The CDR3 DNA reads TGTGCCAACAGCATAGGTGCTAGCCCAGAGACCCAGTACTTC.

The chain carries TRBV6-1 and TRBJ2-3; 10 bases match TRBD2. The ends lost 1 base at V and 3 bases at J; junction bases unmatched: 4. From germline, CDR1 is MNHNS and CDR2 SASEGT. The CDR3 consists of 16 residues. Written as DNA, the CDR3 is TGTGCCAGCAGTGAAGTCGCTAGCGGGGGAACAGATACGCAGTATTTT. Residues: CASSEVASGGTDTQYF.

This CDR3 is CSARDLLGRTYKRYF. In nucleotides, the CDR3 is TGCAGTGCTAGAGATCTACTCGGACGAACCTACAAGCGGTACTTC. The J gene is TRBJ2-7, the V gene TRBV20-1; D gene ambiguous. The CDR3 runs to 15 residues. V was pared by 0 bases and J by 12 bases, with 24 bases between. Germline V gives CDR1 DFQATT, CDR2 SNEGSKA (reference sequence).

Comments on this clonotype: A much larger clone lies one base from this, so it may be a read error. Lacking the conserved final phenylalanine or tryptophan, this CDR3 likely reflects a read error. The CDR3 DNA sequence: TGCGCCACCAGCATGGGGGGGCTCCCAAACACTGAAGCTTTCCTT. Residues: CATSMGGLPNTEAFL. This sequence joins TRBV5-1 and TRBJ1-1; the D gene is possibly TRBD1 (6 bases). CDR3 length equals 15 residues. In germline, CDR1 is SGHRS, CDR2 YFSETQ.

This clonotype appeared a few times. One base away lies a much larger clone, so this may be a sequencing read error. The gene calls are TRBV7-7 and TRBJ2-5; 12 positions agree with TRBD1. CDR1 and CDR2 from the germline V gene are SSHAT and FNYEAQ (reference sequence). There are 15 residues in the CDR3. The CDR3 DNA reads TGTGCCAGCAGCCTAGGGACAGGGGGCGTGGAGACCCGGTACTTC. This translates into CASSLGTGGVETRYF.